The rows below give T cell receptor beta chains drawn from one sample of a study of shared clonotypes between healthy human individuals. Clones were read by immunoSEQ multiplex PCR, and TCRdb kept only the in-frame ones, dropping some. The table has about a million clones, 60% to 80% seen once. Sequenced: memory CD4+ T cells from PBMCs. The receptors were sampled from a man aged 18-30 years in good health. Some clones in this sample may be carry-over from other donors' samples. The CDR3 runs from the conserved cysteine through the conserved F or W.

V gene,J gene,CDR3 protein
TRBV11-2,TRBJ2-1,CASSLQGLGAYNEQFF
TRBV5-4,TRBJ2-2,CASSFPGTGDTGELFF
TRBV13,TRBJ2-3,CASSHRTGLAADTQYF
TRBV20-1,TRBJ2-7,CSAWDSYEQYF
TRBV7-6,TRBJ2-3,CASSFGQGADTQYF
TRBV9,TRBJ2-7,CASSVAPSGTPYEQYF
TRBV7-6,TRBJ1-4,CASSRDRVSELFF
TRBV29-1,TRBJ2-3,CSVEVMQGADTQYF
TRBV5-1,TRBJ1-4,CASSLLADNEKLFF
TRBV9,TRBJ2-3,CASSLGLAEANTQYF
TRBV18,TRBJ1-1,CASSQMTGRNTEAFF